This T cell receptor (beta chain) was obtained from a study of chemoradiotherapy in HPV16-positive cancers (dated by TCRdb to between 2021 and 2024). About the full investigation: Using functional T-cell assays on cells from two HPV16-positive patients, the researchers defined candidate HPV-specific T-cell clones and common TCR motifs. The study asked whether T-cell immunity to the HPV oncoproteins E6 and E7 changes during chemoradiotherapy and whether this immunity affects survival. The candidate HPV-specific TCRs and motifs were then tracked in TCR repertoires from around 86 patients with HPV-related cancers. Paper-wide results and their limitations: Expansion of candidate HPV-specific clones and E7-related TCR motifs was observed in the tumor microenvironment during treatment, whereas no such expansion was observed for non-HPV-specific T cells. The functional definition of HPV-specific T cells was derived from only two HPV16-positive patients, and the survival association was reported for HPV16-positive patients. In HPV16-positive patients, expansion of HPV-responsive T cells during chemoradiotherapy was found to be associated with improved recurrence-free survival.

To note about this clone: The antigen it recognizes is unknown. No much larger clonotype is one base removed from it; base qualities were not supplied.

Repertoires were sampled repeatedly over the course of chemoradiotherapy so that clonal expansion in the tumor microenvironment could be followed. CDR1 and CDR2 (MNHEY, SMNVEV) derive from the germline V gene (reference sequence). V sheds 3 bases and J sheds 5 bases, leaving 17 bases between their ends. The CDR3 measures 16 amino acids from cysteine to phenylalanine. The read is trimmed to its CDR3 DNA, 48 bases read in frame from base 1. Library creation used the immunoSEQ multiplex PCR assay. As stored in TCRdb, this immuneACCESS dataset retains in-frame rearrangements with V and J assigned. A fraction of the clones does not appear; measured against another copy, unresolved V genes explain less than half of the discrepancy, and the remainder lacks a known reason. The sample table contains approximately 23,000 clones; only one count was recorded for approximately 94% of them. In total, the top ten clones hold 22% of the sample.

Sequenced material: blood, taken from a patient who underwent chemoradiotherapy. In this chain, TRBV27 is recombined with TRBJ2-1; the D gene is unclear. The origin of this receptor is a human donor with HPV-associated anogenital cancer. The CDR3 here reads CASSLVGRSLDNEQFF. The DNA reads as follows: TGTGCCAGCAGTTTGGTCGGCCGCAGCTTAGACAATGAGCAGTTCTTC.